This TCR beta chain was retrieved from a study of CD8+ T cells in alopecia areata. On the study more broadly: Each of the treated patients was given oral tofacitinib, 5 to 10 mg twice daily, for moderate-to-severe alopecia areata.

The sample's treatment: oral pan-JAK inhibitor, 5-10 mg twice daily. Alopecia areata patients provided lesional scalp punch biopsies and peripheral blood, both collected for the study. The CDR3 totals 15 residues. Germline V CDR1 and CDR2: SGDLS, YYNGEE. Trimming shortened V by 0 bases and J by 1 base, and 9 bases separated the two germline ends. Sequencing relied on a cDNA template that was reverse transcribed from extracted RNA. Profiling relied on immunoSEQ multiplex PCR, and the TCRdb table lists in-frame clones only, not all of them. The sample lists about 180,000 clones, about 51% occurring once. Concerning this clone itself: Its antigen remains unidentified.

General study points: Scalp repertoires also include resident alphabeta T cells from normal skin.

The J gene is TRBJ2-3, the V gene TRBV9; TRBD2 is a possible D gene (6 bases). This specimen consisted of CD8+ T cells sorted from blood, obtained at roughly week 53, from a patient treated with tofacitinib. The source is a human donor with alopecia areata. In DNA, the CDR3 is TGTGCCAGCAGCGTAGGCGGGGCGCGCACAGATACGCAGTATTTT. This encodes CASSVGGARTDTQYF.